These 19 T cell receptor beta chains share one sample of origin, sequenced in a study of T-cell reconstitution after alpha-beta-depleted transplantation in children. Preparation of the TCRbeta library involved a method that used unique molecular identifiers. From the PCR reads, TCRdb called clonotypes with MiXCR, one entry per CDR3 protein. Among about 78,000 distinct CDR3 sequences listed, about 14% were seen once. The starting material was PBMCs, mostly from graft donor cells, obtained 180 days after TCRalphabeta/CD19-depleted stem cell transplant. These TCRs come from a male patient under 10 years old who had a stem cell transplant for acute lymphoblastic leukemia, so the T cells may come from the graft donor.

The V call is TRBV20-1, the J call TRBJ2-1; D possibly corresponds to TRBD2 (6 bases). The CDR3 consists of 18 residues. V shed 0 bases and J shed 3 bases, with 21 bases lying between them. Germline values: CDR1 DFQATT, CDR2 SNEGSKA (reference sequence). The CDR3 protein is CSARDPAGGGSLYNEQFF. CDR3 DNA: TGCAGTGCTAGAGATCCAGCCGGGGGAGGCTCTCTCTACAATGAGCAGTTCTTC.

CDR3 in amino acids: CASSLEPGITGYTF. The CDR3 region has the DNA TGCGCCAGCAGCTTGGAGCCAGGGATTACTGGCTACACCTTC. The chain combines TRBV5-1 with TRBJ1-2; a weak D match, TRBD1 (5 bases). The CDR3 consists of 14 residues. Germline V CDR1 and CDR2: SGHRS, YFSETQ. V was shortened by 0 bases and J by 7 bases, with 13 bases between the two germline ends.

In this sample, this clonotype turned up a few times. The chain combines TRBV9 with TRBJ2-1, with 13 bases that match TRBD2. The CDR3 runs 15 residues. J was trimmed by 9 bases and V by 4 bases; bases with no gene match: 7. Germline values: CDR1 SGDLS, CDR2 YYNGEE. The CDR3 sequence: CASSPTSGGAGEQFF. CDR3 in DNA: TGTGCCAGCAGCCCCACTAGCGGGGGGGCCGGTGAGCAGTTCTTC.

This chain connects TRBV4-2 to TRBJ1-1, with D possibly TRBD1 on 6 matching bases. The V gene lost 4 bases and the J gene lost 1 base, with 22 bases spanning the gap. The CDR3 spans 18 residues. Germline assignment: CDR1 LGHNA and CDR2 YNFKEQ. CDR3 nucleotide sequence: TGTGCCAGCAGCCCCCACGGGGCTCCGGGACACGGGAACACTGAAGCTTTCTTT. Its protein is CASSPHGAPGHGNTEAFF.

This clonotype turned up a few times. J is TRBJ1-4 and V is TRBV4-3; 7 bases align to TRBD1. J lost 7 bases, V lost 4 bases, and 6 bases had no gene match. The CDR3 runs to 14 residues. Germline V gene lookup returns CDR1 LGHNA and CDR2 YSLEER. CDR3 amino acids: CASSRLRGLEKLFF. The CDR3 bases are TGCGCCAGCAGCCGACTTAGGGGGCTTGAAAAACTGTTTTTT.

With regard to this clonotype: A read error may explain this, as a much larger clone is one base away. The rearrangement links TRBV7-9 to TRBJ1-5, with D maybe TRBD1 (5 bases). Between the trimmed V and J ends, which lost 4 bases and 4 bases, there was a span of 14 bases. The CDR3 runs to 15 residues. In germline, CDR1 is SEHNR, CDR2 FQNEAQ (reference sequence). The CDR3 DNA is TGTGCCAGCAGCTCCGGGACGAGTTTAAATCAGCCCCAGCATTTT. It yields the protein CASSSGTSLNQPQHF.

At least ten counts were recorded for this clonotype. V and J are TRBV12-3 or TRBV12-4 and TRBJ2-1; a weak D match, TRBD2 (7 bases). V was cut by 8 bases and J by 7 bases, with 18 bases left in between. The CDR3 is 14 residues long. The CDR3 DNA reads TGTGCCAGCGGGGGGGCTATTCCCCCAAATGAGCAGTTCTTC. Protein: CASGGAIPPNEQFF.

CDR3 bases: TGTGCCAGCAGTAAGGGGACAGAGGCTTTCTTT. Translating it yields CASSKGTEAFF. The chain links TRBV6-1 to TRBJ1-1; 7 nucleotides agree with TRBD1. The germline gives CDR1 MNHNS, CDR2 SASEGT. With V trimmed by 5 bases and J by 11 bases, 5 bases remained unmatched. The CDR3 spans 11 residues.

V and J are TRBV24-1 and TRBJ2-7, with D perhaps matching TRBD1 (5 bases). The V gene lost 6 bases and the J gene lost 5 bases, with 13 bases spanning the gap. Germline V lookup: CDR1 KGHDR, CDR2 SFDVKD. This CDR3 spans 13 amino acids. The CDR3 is CATSNPQGHEQYF. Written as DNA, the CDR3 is TGTGCCACCAGTAATCCTCAGGGTCACGAGCAGTACTTC.

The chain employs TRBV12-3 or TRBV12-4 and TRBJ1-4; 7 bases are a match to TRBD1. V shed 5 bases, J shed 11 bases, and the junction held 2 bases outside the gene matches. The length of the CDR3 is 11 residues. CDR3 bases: TGTGCCAGCAGTATCAGGGGGAAACTGTTTTTT. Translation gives CASSIRGKLFF.

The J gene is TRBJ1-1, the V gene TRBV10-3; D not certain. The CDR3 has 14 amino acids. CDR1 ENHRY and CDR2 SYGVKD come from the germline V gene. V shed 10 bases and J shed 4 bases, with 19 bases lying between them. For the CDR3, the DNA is TGTGCCACAATCAGCGGAGCCACTTCCACTGAAGCTTTCTTT. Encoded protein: CATISGATSTEAFF.

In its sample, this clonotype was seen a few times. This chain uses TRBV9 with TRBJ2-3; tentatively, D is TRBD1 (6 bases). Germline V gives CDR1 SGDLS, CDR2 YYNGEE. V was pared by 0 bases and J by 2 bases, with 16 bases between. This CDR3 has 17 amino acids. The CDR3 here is CASSVARDTAFTDTQYF. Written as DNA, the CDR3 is TGTGCCAGCAGCGTAGCCCGGGACACCGCCTTCACAGATACGCAGTATTTT. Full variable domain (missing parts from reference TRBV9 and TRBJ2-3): DSGVTQTPKHLITATGQRVTLRCSPRSGDLSVYWYQQSLDQGLQFLIQYYNGEERAKGNILERFSAQQFPDLHSELNLSSLELGDSALYFCASSVARDTAFTDTQYFGPGTRLTVL.

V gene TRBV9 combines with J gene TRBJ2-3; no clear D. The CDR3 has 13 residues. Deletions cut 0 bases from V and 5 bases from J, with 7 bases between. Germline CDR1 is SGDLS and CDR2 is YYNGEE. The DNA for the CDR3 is TGTGCCAGCAGCGTAGGGCTCAGAGATACGCAGTATTTT. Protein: CASSVGLRDTQYF.

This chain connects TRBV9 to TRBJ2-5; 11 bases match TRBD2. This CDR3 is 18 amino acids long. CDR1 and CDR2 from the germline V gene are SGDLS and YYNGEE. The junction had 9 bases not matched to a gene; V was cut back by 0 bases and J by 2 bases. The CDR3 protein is CASSVERGTSGRQETQYF. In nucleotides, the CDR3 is TGTGCCAGCAGCGTAGAGAGGGGAACTAGCGGGAGACAAGAGACCCAGTACTTC.

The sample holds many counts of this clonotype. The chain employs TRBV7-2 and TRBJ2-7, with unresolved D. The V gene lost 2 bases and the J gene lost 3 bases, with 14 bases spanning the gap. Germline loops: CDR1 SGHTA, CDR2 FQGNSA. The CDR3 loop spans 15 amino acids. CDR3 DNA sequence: TGTGCCAGCAGCTTAAATGCGAGGAAAGACTACGAGCAGTACTTC. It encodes CASSLNARKDYEQYF.

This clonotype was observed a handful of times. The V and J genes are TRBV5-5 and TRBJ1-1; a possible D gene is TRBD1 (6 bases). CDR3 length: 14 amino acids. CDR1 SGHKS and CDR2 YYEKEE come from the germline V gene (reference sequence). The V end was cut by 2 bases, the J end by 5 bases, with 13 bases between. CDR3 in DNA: TGTGCCAGCAGCTTCCGAACAGGGTCGACTGAAGCTTTCTTT. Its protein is CASSFRTGSTEAFF.

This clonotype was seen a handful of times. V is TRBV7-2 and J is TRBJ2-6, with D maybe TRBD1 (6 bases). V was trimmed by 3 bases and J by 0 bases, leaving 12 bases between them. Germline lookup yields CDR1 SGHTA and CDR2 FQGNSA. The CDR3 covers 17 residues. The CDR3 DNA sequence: TGTGCCAGCAGCTTCCGACAGGCTCGCTCTGGGGCCAACGTCCTGACTTTC. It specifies CASSFRQARSGANVLTF.

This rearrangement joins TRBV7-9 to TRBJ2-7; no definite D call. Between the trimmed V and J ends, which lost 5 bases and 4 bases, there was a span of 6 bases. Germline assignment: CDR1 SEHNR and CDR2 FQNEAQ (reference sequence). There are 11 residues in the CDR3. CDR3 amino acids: CASSPQYEQYF. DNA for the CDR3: TGTGCCAGCAGCCCCCAGTACGAGCAGTACTTC.

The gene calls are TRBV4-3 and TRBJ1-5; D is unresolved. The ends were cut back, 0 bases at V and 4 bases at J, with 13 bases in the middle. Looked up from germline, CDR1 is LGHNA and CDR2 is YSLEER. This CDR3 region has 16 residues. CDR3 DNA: TGCGCCAGCAGCCAAGATGCCCCTTTACGGAATCAGCCCCAGCATTTT. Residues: CASSQDAPLRNQPQHF.